The TCR beta chain under discussion was sequenced for a study of long-term antiretroviral therapy in people with HIV. In the study overall: The 2015 immediate-ART recommendation came about a decade after the earliest samples.

At the survey level, the v3.0 immunoSEQ assay was run. Assay: immunoSEQ multiplex PCR; the TCRdb copy retains only in-frame clones and omits some. The sample has 7,000 to 8,000 clones, almost 85% seen once. V was shortened by 7 bases and J by 0 bases, with 16 bases between the two germline ends. The CDR3 length is 16 residues. Looked up from germline, CDR1 is LNHDA and CDR2 is SQIVND (reference sequence). Study outcomes and limitations: Transplant-donor-level diversity was not reached after ART, though diversity increased.

Treatment of all HIV participants took place in the United States. Only one count was recorded for this clone. Its antigen is still unknown. Sample: unsorted PBMCs, taken 0.1 years after starting antiretroviral therapy. The chain employs TRBV19 and TRBJ1-3; D is possibly TRBD1 (6 bases). This TCR was recovered from a man aged 40-49 years with HIV. CDR3 protein: CASNRRGLSSGNTIYF. CDR3 sequence (DNA): TGTGCCAGTAACCGCAGGGGCCTCAGCTCTGGAAACACCATATATTTT. Full variable domain (rest looked up from reference TRBV19 and TRBJ1-3): DGGITQSPKYLFRKEGQNVTLSCEQNLNHDAMYWYRQDPGQGLRLIYYSQIVNDFQKGDIAEGYSVSREKKESFPLTVTSAQKNPTAFYLCASNRRGLSSGNTIYFGEGSWLTVV.